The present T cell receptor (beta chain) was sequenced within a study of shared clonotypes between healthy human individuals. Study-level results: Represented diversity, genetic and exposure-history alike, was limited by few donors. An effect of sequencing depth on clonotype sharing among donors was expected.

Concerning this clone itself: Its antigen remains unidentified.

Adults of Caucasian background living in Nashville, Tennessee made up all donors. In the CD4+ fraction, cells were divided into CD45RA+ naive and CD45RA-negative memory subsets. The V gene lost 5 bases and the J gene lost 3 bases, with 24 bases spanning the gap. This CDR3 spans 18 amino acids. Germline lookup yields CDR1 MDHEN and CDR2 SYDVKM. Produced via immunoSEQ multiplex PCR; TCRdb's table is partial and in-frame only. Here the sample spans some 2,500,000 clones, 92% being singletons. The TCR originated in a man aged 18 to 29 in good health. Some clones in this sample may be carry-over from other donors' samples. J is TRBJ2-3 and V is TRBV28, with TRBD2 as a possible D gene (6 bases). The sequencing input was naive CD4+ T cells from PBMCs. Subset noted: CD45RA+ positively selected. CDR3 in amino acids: CASSRSGRREGKTDTQYF. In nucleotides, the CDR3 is TGTGCCAGCAGTCGCTCCGGGCGGCGGGAAGGGAAGACAGATACGCAGTATTTT.